One sample yielded the 26 T cell receptor beta chains listed below, sequenced in a study of T cell responses to AZD1222 COVID-19 vaccine. The table came from immunoSEQ multiplex PCR; TCRdb's copy has only in-frame clones and leaves some out. The sample comprises 150,000 to 200,000 clones, under 95% of which are singletons, and roughly 4.6% rests with the top ten. Sequences were derived from peripheral blood, sampled 28 days after the second AZD1222 dose. These receptors all stem from an adult who received the AZD1222 COVID-19 vaccine.

CDR3 residues: CAIAVGVLSGNTIYF. The CDR3 nucleotides are TGTGCCATCGCCGTGGGGGTGCTCTCTGGAAACACCATATATTTT. The chain recombines TRBV10-3 with TRBJ1-3; a possible D gene is TRBD1 (5 bases). Trimming cost V 8 bases and J 0 bases, with 14 bases left between them. Germline CDR1 reads ENHRY; CDR2 reads SYGVKD. This CDR3 comprises 15 residues.

V and J are TRBV13 and TRBJ2-7; D is perhaps TRBD1 (6 bases). CDR3 length: 14 residues. Trimming took 5 bases from V and 4 from J, leaving 15 bases between them. Germline V gene data show CDR1 as PRHDT and CDR2 as FYEKMQ (reference sequence). CDR3: CASSPRDKRYEQYF. The DNA for the CDR3 is TGTGCCAGCAGCCCCCGGGACAAAAGATACGAGCAGTACTTC. Based on the CDR3 plus reference TRBV13 and TRBJ2-7, the full variable domain is AAGVIQSPRHLIKEKRETATLKCYPIPRHDTVYWYQQGPGQDPQFLISFYEKMQSDKGSIPDRFSAQQFSDYHSELNMSSLELGDSALYFCASSPRDKRYEQYFGPGTRLTVT.

The chain carries TRBV7-6 and TRBJ2-7; a weak D match, TRBD2 (6 bases). V was shortened by 5 bases and J by 7 bases, with 42 bases between the two germline ends. Germline CDR1 is SGHVS and CDR2 is FNYEAQ. This CDR3 has 22 amino acids. This CDR3 reads CASSLRPGGTQIPSLRLEEQYF. CDR3 DNA: TGTGCCAGCAGCCTCCGCCCTGGCGGGACTCAAATACCTAGTCTACGACTGGAGGAGCAGTACTTC.

CDR3 sequence reads: CASSPEGVRTGELFF. CDR3 coding DNA: TGTGCCAGCAGCCCAGAGGGGGTTAGGACCGGGGAGCTGTTTTTT. V and J are TRBV9 and TRBJ2-2, with D possibly TRBD1 on 6 matching bases. Trimming left V 4 bases short and J 5 bases short, with 15 bases between. Per the germline V gene, CDR1 is SGDLS and CDR2 is YYNGEE. The CDR3 contains 15 residues.

The chain combines TRBV28 with TRBJ1-3; maybe TRBD1 (6 bases). Trimming removed 2 bases from V and 8 bases from J, with 16 bases in between. This CDR3 comprises 15 residues. Per the germline V gene, CDR1 is MDHEN and CDR2 is SYDVKM. The DNA of the CDR3 is TGTGCCAGCAGTTTAACAGGATCTAAGGGGGACACCATATATTTT. Its translation is CASSLTGSKGDTIYF.

This sequence joins TRBV4-3 and TRBJ1-3; D is uncertain. The CDR3 consists of 14 residues. Germline V gives CDR1 LGHNA, CDR2 YSLEER. The ends were cut back, 1 base at V and 8 bases at J, with 12 bases in the middle. CDR3 amino acids: CASSQGFTAYTIYF. The CDR3 DNA sequence: TGCGCCAGCAGCCAAGGTTTTACGGCATACACCATATATTTT.

This chain connects TRBV9 to TRBJ1-3, with D possibly matching TRBD1 (5 bases). Per germline, CDR1 SGDLS and CDR2 YYNGEE. V lost 3 bases to trimming and J lost 0 bases, with 16 bases between them. CDR3 length: 17 residues. DNA of the CDR3: TGTGCCAGCAGCGCTCGACAGTTTTTGAGCTCTGGAAACACCATATATTTT. Its translation is CASSARQFLSSGNTIYF.

V gene TRBV19 combines with J gene TRBJ2-1, with TRBD2 as a possible D gene (6 bases). There are 15 residues in the CDR3. In germline, CDR1 is LNHDA, CDR2 SQIVND (reference sequence). V was pared by 3 bases and J by 3 bases, with 12 bases between. CDR3 bases: TGTGCCAGTAGTATTGGAGCGGGTGACTACAATGAGCAGTTCTTC. Translating gives CASSIGAGDYNEQFF.

The chain combines TRBV28 with TRBJ2-7; D remains ambiguous. V was pared by 3 bases and J by 2 bases, with 17 bases between. There are 16 residues in the CDR3. The germline CDR1 and CDR2 sequences are MDHEN and SYDVKM. The CDR3 is CASSFVTSPKTYEQYF. The CDR3, as DNA: TGTGCCAGCAGTTTTGTTACCTCGCCCAAGACCTACGAGCAGTACTTC. Using reference TRBV28 and TRBJ2-7 for the parts outside the CDR3, the full variable domain is DVKVTQSSRYLVKRTGEKVFLECVQDMDHENMFWYRQDPGLGLRLIYFSYDVKMKEKGDIPEGYSVSREKKERFSLILESASTNQTSMYLCASSFVTSPKTYEQYFGPGTRLTVT.

The rearrangement joins TRBV18 to TRBJ1-3; D perhaps matches TRBD1 (5 bases). V dropped 2 bases and J dropped 0 bases, with 14 bases sitting between them. The germline gives CDR1 KGHSH, CDR2 LQKENI. The CDR3 runs 17 residues. The DNA for the CDR3 is TGTGCCAGCTCACCAACGCTCGTGGGGGGCTCTGGAAACACCATATATTTT. Protein product: CASSPTLVGGSGNTIYF.

This rearrangement joins TRBV4-1 to TRBJ2-7; 10 nucleotides match TRBD1. CDR3 size: 16 residues. Germline loops: CDR1 MGHRA, CDR2 YSYEKL. J was trimmed by 3 bases and V by 1 base; bases with no gene match: 6. The CDR3 DNA is TGCGCCAGCAGCCAAGTGACAGGGGGCGCTGGCTACGAGCAGTACTTC. Its translation is CASSQVTGGAGYEQYF.

The genes are TRBV6-5 and TRBJ1-4; D gene unclear. Per germline, CDR1 MNHEY and CDR2 SVGAGI. This CDR3 region has 12 residues. V shed 8 bases and J shed 2 bases, with 6 bases lying between them. The CDR3 region has the DNA TGTGCCAGCGGGCGGACTAATGAAAAACTGTTTTTT. Translated: CASGRTNEKLFF.

The chain links TRBV30 to TRBJ1-1, with 8 positions matching TRBD1. This CDR3 is 16 amino acids long. Germline V gives CDR1 GTSNPN, CDR2 SVGIG (reference sequence). V shed 1 base and J 1 base; nucleotides not matched to a gene: 8. The chain's CDR3 is CAWSGGDRGQNTEAFF. The CDR3 DNA follows: TGTGCCTGGAGTGGGGGTGACAGGGGCCAGAACACTGAAGCTTTCTTT.

This chain links TRBV5-8 with TRBJ2-1; TRBD1 or TRBD2 may be the D gene (5 bases each). Trimming took 4 bases from V and 3 from J, leaving 14 bases between them. The CDR3 totals 15 residues. In germline, CDR1 is SGHTS, CDR2 YDEGEE. This CDR3 is CASSPGPGFYNEQFF. Written as DNA, the CDR3 is TGTGCCAGCAGCCCGGGGCCAGGGTTCTACAATGAGCAGTTCTTC.

The gene calls are TRBV30 and TRBJ2-2; D gene uncertain. Looked up from germline, CDR1 is GTSNPN and CDR2 is SVGIG (reference sequence). The CDR3 is made up of 12 amino acids. Trimming left V 0 bases short and J 6 bases short, with 5 bases between. The CDR3 spells CAWSVSPGELFF. The CDR3 DNA sequence: TGTGCCTGGAGTGTTTCTCCCGGGGAGCTGTTTTTT.

This clone was counted a few times. The chain carries TRBV19 and TRBJ2-2; a possible D gene is TRBD1 (5 bases). The CDR3 sequence is 15 residues long. The V end was cut by 9 bases, the J end by 6 bases, with 20 bases between. Germline V CDR1 and CDR2: LNHDA, SQIVND (reference sequence). As DNA, the CDR3 is TGTGCCAGCTCCGTGGTTGGGGCCGTCGCCGGGGAGCTGTTTTTT. Residues: CASSVVGAVAGELFF. Together with reference TRBV19 and TRBJ2-2, the CDR3 gives the full variable domain: DGGITQSPKYLFRKEGQNVTLSCEQNLNHDAMYWYRQDPGQGLRLIYYSQIVNDFQKGDIAEGYSVSREKKESFPLTVTSAQKNPTAFYLCASSVVGAVAGELFFGEGSRLTVL.

The V call is TRBV27, the J call TRBJ2-2; 9 bases agree with TRBD1. The CDR3 length is 16 residues. After removal of 5 bases from V and 3 bases from J, the junction contained 7 bases not matched to a gene. The germline V gene has CDR1 MNHEY and CDR2 SMNVEV (reference sequence). For the CDR3, the DNA is TGTGCCAGCAGTCCCAGGGACAGGGCGCACACCGGGGAGCTGTTTTTT. Translating gives CASSPRDRAHTGELFF.

The chain links TRBV7-8 to TRBJ1-5; 8 bases agree with TRBD1. The V segment lost 4 bases and the J segment 1 base; nucleotides outside the gene matches: 9. This CDR3 is 17 amino acids long. CDR1 is SGHVS, CDR2 FQNEAQ, per germline. CDR3 DNA sequence: TGTGCCAGCAGCTGGGGACAGGCGGGCCAAAGCAATCAGCCCCAGCATTTT. Encoded protein: CASSWGQAGQSNQPQHF.

V gene TRBV9 combines with J gene TRBJ1-3; D remains unclear. The germline V and J ends were trimmed by 3 bases and 0 bases, with 7 bases remaining between them. The CDR3 runs 14 residues. Looked up from germline, CDR1 is SGDLS and CDR2 is YYNGEE. CDR3 protein: CASSARNSGNTIYF. As DNA, the CDR3 is TGTGCCAGCAGCGCTCGCAACTCTGGAAACACCATATATTTT. Combining the CDR3 with reference TRBV9 and TRBJ1-3 gives the whole variable domain DSGVTQTPKHLITATGQRVTLRCSPRSGDLSVYWYQQSLDQGLQFLIQYYNGEERAKGNILERFSAQQFPDLHSELNLSSLELGDSALYFCASSARNSGNTIYFGEGSWLTVV.

The chain employs TRBV19 and TRBJ2-5; TRBD2 matches at 10 bases. This CDR3 has 16 amino acids. Germline values: CDR1 LNHDA, CDR2 SQIVND (reference sequence). V shed 3 bases and J 5 bases; nucleotides not matched to a gene: 9. The chain's CDR3 is CASSMRGSGRSETQYF. Written as DNA, the CDR3 is TGTGCCAGTAGTATGCGAGGTAGCGGGAGGTCGGAGACCCAGTACTTC.

V and J are TRBV5-1 and TRBJ2-1; the D gene is possibly TRBD1 (5 bases). V dropped 0 bases and J dropped 7 bases, with 14 bases sitting between them. Germline V lookup: CDR1 SGHRS, CDR2 YFSETQ. The CDR3 extends over 15 amino acids. CDR3 DNA sequence: TGCGCCAGCAGCTTGGTCCAGGGAAATGGAAATGAGCAGTTCTTC. Translation gives CASSLVQGNGNEQFF. Variable domain in full (rest from reference TRBV5-1 and TRBJ2-1): KAGVTQTPRYLIKTRGQQVTLSCSPISGHRSVSWYQQTPGQGLQFLFEYFSETQRNKGNFPGRFSGRQFSNSRSEMNVSTLELGDSALYLCASSLVQGNGNEQFFGPGTRLTVL.

The chain couples TRBV6-6 to TRBJ2-7; D is uncertain. The CDR3 is 16 amino acids. Germline CDR1 MNHNY, CDR2 SVGAGI (reference sequence). V lost 2 bases and J lost 0, with 14 bases in between. The CDR3 DNA is TGTGCCAGCAGTTACGATTCTACTAACCTCTCCTACGAGCAGTACTTC. This encodes CASSYDSTNLSYEQYF.

This clone was seen once. The chain links TRBV12-5 to TRBJ1-1; TRBD1 aligns across 11 bases. J gave up 5 bases and V 2 bases, and 7 bases lay outside the gene matches. The CDR3 is made up of 16 amino acids. Germline-derived CDR1 and CDR2 are LGHNT and FRNRAP. Here the CDR3 reads CASGLPGQGARTEAFF. DNA of the CDR3: TGTGCTAGTGGTTTGCCCGGACAGGGGGCGAGGACTGAAGCTTTCTTT.

The rearrangement uses TRBV30 and TRBJ1-5; D is undetermined. The germline V and J ends were trimmed by 0 bases and 2 bases, with 8 bases remaining between them. Germline V lookup: CDR1 GTSNPN, CDR2 SVGIG (reference sequence). This CDR3 spans 14 amino acids. In DNA form, the CDR3 reads TGTGCCTGGAGTGTGGTTTCGGGCAATCAGCCCCAGCATTTT. Translating gives CAWSVVSGNQPQHF.

The gene calls are TRBV5-4 and TRBJ2-3, with TRBD2 matching over 9 bases. This CDR3 has 16 residues. Germline V CDR1 and CDR2: SGHNT, YYREEE (reference sequence). Unmatched junction bases numbered 12, after V lost 1 base and J lost 9 bases. The CDR3 coding sequence is TGTGCCAGCAGCTTGACCTCCGGGACTAGCTATTTAACGCAGTATTTT. Encoded protein: CASSLTSGTSYLTQYF.

About this clone: Other DNA sequences in this specimen translate into the identical CDR3. This chain links TRBV6-5 with TRBJ2-3; tentative D call: TRBD1 (6 bases). The CDR3 runs 13 residues. Germline V gene sequence: CDR1 MNHEY, CDR2 SVGAGI. V shed 6 bases and J shed 2 bases, with 9 bases lying between them. The CDR3 sequence: CASSYRDTDTQYF. The DNA for the CDR3 is TGTGCCAGCAGCTACAGGGACACAGATACGCAGTATTTT.